These T cell receptor beta chains were read from a single sample in a study of human T cells and chemical hapten exposure. MiXCR, applied by TCRdb to the RACE reads, yields one record per CDR3 protein. The data hold 50,000 to 70,000 distinct CDR3 sequences, with roughly 9.8% observed a single time. The sequenced sample was whole blood, obtained in connection with sensitization to the hapten diphenylcyclopropenone (DPC). The receptors here all came from a middle-aged man with alopecia areata. Some clones in this sample may be carry-over from other donors' samples. CDR3s include the opening cysteine and the closing phenylalanine or tryptophan. D genes are given only for firm matches. Clone size is not always given. Where it is, it says once, few, many or a class for expanded clones.

v_gene	j_gene	d_gene	abundance	CDR3aa	CDR3nt
TRBV6-1	TRBJ2-7	NA	many	CASSAWLTYEQYF	TGTGCCAGCAGTGCATGGCTGACCTACGAGCAGTACTTC
TRBV7-9	TRBJ2-4	TRBD1	few	CASSPVTGGKNKNIQYF	TGTGCCAGCAGCCCTGTTACAGGGGGCAAGAATAAAAACATTCAGTACTTC
TRBV7-6	TRBJ1-2	TRBD1	few	CASSSQGASYGYTF	TGTGCCAGCAGCTCACAGGGGGCGAGCTATGGCTACACCTTC
TRBV7-2	TRBJ2-4	TRBD2	NA	CASSPQPGGLQYF	TGTGCCAGCAGCCCCCAACCGGGGGGACTTCAGTACTTC
TRBV6-6	TRBJ2-1	TRBD1	few	CASSSTGTGTYNEQFF	TGTGCCAGCAGTTCCACCGGGACAGGGACGTACAATGAGCAGTTCTTC
TRBV28	TRBJ1-4	TRBD1	few	CASSPTTGQGEKLFF	TGTGCCAGCAGCCCCACGACAGGGCAGGGTGAAAAACTGTTTTTT
TRBV12-3/TRBV12-4	TRBJ1-5	NA	many	CASSSQGSYQPQHF	TGTGCCAGCAGTTCCCAGGGGAGCTATCAGCCCCAGCATTTT
TRBV3-1	TRBJ2-1	NA	many	CASSQVGGVGEQFF	TGTGCCAGCAGCCAAGTAGGAGGGGTCGGTGAGCAGTTCTTC
TRBV6-5	TRBJ1-1	NA	many	CASRVVRNTEAFF	TGTGCCAGCAGAGTGGTGAGGAACACTGAAGCTTTCTTT
TRBV20-1	TRBJ2-7	NA	few	CSARDMPEQYF	TGCAGTGCTAGAGATATGCCCGAGCAGTACTTC
TRBV28	TRBJ2-1	TRBD1	many	CASSGTGANNEQFF	TGTGCCAGCAGCGGGACAGGGGCCAACAATGAGCAGTTCTTC
TRBV6-1	TRBJ2-4	NA	many	CASTRKNIQYF	TGTGCCAGCACTCGGAAAAACATTCAGTACTTC
TRBV25-1	TRBJ2-1	NA	many	CASSPSTKYTYNEQFF	TGTGCCAGCAGTCCATCTACTAAGTATACCTACAATGAGCAGTTCTTC
TRBV11-2	TRBJ2-2	NA	many	CASSLQGRGTGELFF	TGTGCCAGCAGCCTACAGGGACGAGGTACCGGGGAGCTGTTTTTT
TRBV20-1	TRBJ2-7	TRBD1	NA	CSASRGGLYEQYF	TGCAGTGCTAGCCGAGGGGGCCTTTACGAGCAGTACTTC
TRBV15	TRBJ1-4	NA	few	CATSRGPVNEKLFF	TGTGCCACCAGCAGGGGACCGGTTAATGAAAAACTGTTTTTT
TRBV20-1	TRBJ2-7	TRBD2	few	CSARGELAGVYEQYF	TGCAGTGCTAGAGGAGAACTAGCGGGAGTCTACGAGCAGTACTTC
TRBV28	TRBJ1-1	TRBD1	few	CASSQQGALPEAFF	TGTGCCAGCAGTCAACAGGGGGCGCTTCCTGAAGCTTTCTTT
TRBV20-1	TRBJ2-1	NA	many	CSAPDPGLRYNEQFF	TGCAGTGCTCCGGATCCGGGACTCCGCTACAATGAGCAGTTCTTC
TRBV27	TRBJ2-1	NA	many	CASSLGWTYNEQFF	TGTGCCAGCAGTTTAGGGTGGACCTACAATGAGCAGTTCTTC
TRBV6-6	TRBJ1-5	TRBD1	few	CASSPGGRGTQPQHF	TGTGCCAGCAGCCCCGGGGGCAGGGGGACTCAGCCCCAGCATTTT
TRBV7-9	TRBJ1-6	TRBD1	many	CASSLGTGESAPLHF	TGTGCCAGCAGCTTAGGGACAGGGGAATCGGCACCCCTCCACTTT
TRBV6-2/TRBV6-3	TRBJ2-1	NA	few	CASGPRSNNEQFF	TGTGCCAGCGGGCCTCGATCTAACAATGAGCAGTTCTTC
TRBV3-1	TRBJ2-7	NA	NA	CASSQDIPWDEQYF	TGTGCCAGCAGCCAAGATATACCTTGGGACGAGCAGTACTTC
TRBV14	TRBJ1-4	NA	NA	CASSPGLGEKLFF	TGTGCCAGCAGCCCGGGACTGGGAGAAAAACTGTTTTTT
TRBV28	TRBJ2-1	TRBD2	few	CASSLIPGLAGGLIYNEQFF	TGTGCCAGCAGTCTTATACCGGGACTAGCGGGAGGGTTAATCTACAATGAGCAGTTCTTC
TRBV4-2	TRBJ2-2	NA	many	CASSPGTVSSVNTGELFF	TGTGCCAGCAGCCCAGGGACCGTAAGTTCGGTGAACACCGGGGAGCTGTTTTTT
TRBV7-9	TRBJ2-1	NA	NA	CASSPTGFSYNEQFF	TGTGCCAGCAGCCCGACGGGGTTCTCCTACAATGAGCAGTTCTTC
TRBV28	TRBJ2-4	TRBD1	NA	CASTVQGLKNIQYF	TGTGCCAGCACCGTACAGGGGCTCAAAAACATTCAGTACTTC
TRBV20-1	TRBJ2-7	TRBD2	NA	CSAGTSGTYEQYF	TGCAGTGCTGGGACTAGCGGGACCTACGAGCAGTACTTC
TRBV5-1	TRBJ2-3	NA	NA	CASSEGLLTTDTQYF	TGCGCCAGCAGCGAGGGACTTCTAACCACAGATACGCAGTATTTT
TRBV4-1	TRBJ2-3	TRBD2	many	CASSQDRAGRTDTQYF	TGCGCCAGCAGCCAAGATCGAGCGGGAAGAACAGATACGCAGTATTTT
TRBV3-1	TRBJ2-1	NA	few	CASSQGSAPTFF	TGTGCCAGCAGCCAGGGTAGCGCTCCAACGTTCTTC
TRBV18	TRBJ1-5	NA	NA	CASSPKEGNQPQHF	TGTGCCAGCTCACCAAAGGAAGGCAATCAGCCCCAGCATTTT
TRBV6-6	TRBJ1-6	TRBD1	NA	CASSHGDRASPLHF	TGTGCCAGCAGTCACGGGGACAGGGCGTCACCCCTCCACTTT
TRBV6-2/TRBV6-3	TRBJ1-6	TRBD1	medium-sized	CASRSGGQSNNSPLHF	TGTGCCAGCAGGTCCGGGGGACAGAGCAATAATTCACCCCTCCACTTT
TRBV11-2	TRBJ2-5	NA	few	CASSLDPPLQVLETQYF	TGTGCCAGCAGCTTAGATCCCCCTCTTCAAGTGCTAGAGACCCAGTACTTC
TRBV4-3	TRBJ2-1	NA	NA	CASSQDWTDDEQFF	TGCGCCAGCAGCCAAGATTGGACAGATGATGAGCAGTTCTTC
TRBV28	TRBJ2-3	NA	NA	CASSLTVPDTQYF	TGTGCCAGCAGTTTGACAGTCCCAGATACGCAGTATTTT
TRBV28	TRBJ1-2	TRBD1	many	CASAPGTGIYGYTF	TGTGCCAGCGCCCCCGGGACAGGGATCTATGGCTACACCTTC
TRBV14	TRBJ1-1	NA	many	CASSQVRTSNTEAFF	TGTGCCAGCAGCCAAGTCCGGACATCGAACACTGAAGCTTTCTTT
TRBV6-5	TRBJ2-7	NA	few	CASSARGFQGLTYEQYF	TGTGCCAGCAGTGCCCGAGGCTTTCAGGGGCTCACCTACGAGCAGTACTTC
TRBV2	TRBJ2-7	NA	many	CASSEREAQGSEQYF	TGTGCCAGCAGTGAACGGGAAGCCCAAGGATCCGAGCAGTACTTC
TRBV7-3	TRBJ1-1	NA	many	CASSVGPWTEAFF	TGTGCCAGCAGCGTAGGTCCCTGGACTGAAGCTTTCTTT
TRBV12-3/TRBV12-4	TRBJ1-2	NA	many	CASNPGGFNYGYTF	TGTGCCAGCAACCCCGGAGGGTTTAACTATGGCTACACCTTC
TRBV12-3/TRBV12-4	TRBJ2-1	TRBD1	many	CASTFYGGRDRRYEQFF	TGTGCCAGCACCTTTTATGGGGGTCGGGACAGACGTTATGAGCAGTTCTTC
TRBV19	TRBJ1-5	NA	few	CASSIPPVGQPQHF	TGTGCCAGTAGTATTCCCCCAGTCGGTCAGCCCCAGCATTTT
TRBV7-9	TRBJ2-5	TRBD2	many	CASSLGTSVETQYF	TGTGCCAGCAGCTTAGGGACTAGCGTGGAGACCCAGTACTTC
TRBV20-1	TRBJ2-2	TRBD2	few	CSASTSGSNTGELFF	TGCAGTGCTAGTACTAGCGGGTCGAACACCGGGGAGCTGTTTTTT
TRBV5-5	TRBJ2-7	NA	few	CASSPGPGEHYEQYF	TGTGCCAGCAGCCCAGGTCCTGGCGAGCACTACGAGCAGTACTTC
TRBV30	TRBJ1-1	NA	few	CAWSVGRRNTEAFF	TGTGCCTGGAGTGTAGGACGGAGGAACACTGAAGCTTTCTTT
TRBV11-2	TRBJ2-5	NA	NA	CASSSYRKETQYF	TGTGCCAGCAGCTCCTACAGAAAAGAGACCCAGTACTTC
TRBV3-1	TRBJ2-3	NA	few	CASSQGVDLPIAQYF	TGTGCCAGCAGCCAAGGGGTGGACCTGCCCATCGCGCAGTATTTT
TRBV7-2	TRBJ2-7	NA	once	CASSLLAYEQYF	TGTGCCAGCAGCCTGCTAGCCTACGAGCAGTACTTC
TRBV18	TRBJ2-1	NA	many	CASSRDAPSRAYNEQFF	TGTGCCAGCTCACGAGACGCACCGTCAAGGGCGTACAATGAGCAGTTCTTC
TRBV19	TRBJ1-5	NA	many	CASSPPRSIQHF	TGTGCCAGTAGTCCTCCTAGAAGCATCCAGCATTTT
TRBV20-1	TRBJ2-7	TRBD1	many	CSARLDRGGREQYF	TGCAGTGCTAGACTCGACAGGGGCGGCCGGGAGCAGTACTTC
TRBV4-3	TRBJ2-1	TRBD2	NA	CASSQSGLAGNEQFF	TGCGCCAGCAGCCAATCGGGACTAGCGGGCAATGAGCAGTTCTTC
TRBV5-1	TRBJ2-7	TRBD1	few	CASSLPGTGGSYEQYF	TGCGCCAGCAGCTTACCCGGGACAGGGGGCTCCTACGAGCAGTACTTC